This entry lists 26 T cell receptor beta chains sequenced from one sample in a study of blood T cell repertoires in COVID-19. Data came from immunoSEQ multiplex PCR; TCRdb stores just in-frame clones and leaves some out. The data show 250,000 or so clones, around 85% seen once. The sequencing sample was made of peripheral blood. These receptors were collected from a man at least 80 years old with acute or convalescent COVID-19.

The chain recombines TRBV28 with TRBJ1-4; 10 bases map to TRBD1. In germline, CDR1 is MDHEN, CDR2 SYDVKM. There are 15 residues in the CDR3. Losses at the gene ends were 6 bases for V and 7 bases for J; bases not matched to a gene: 8. In nucleotides, the CDR3 is TGTGCCAGCAGCCCGTGGGGACAGGGGTTTGAAAAACTGTTTTTT. It encodes CASSPWGQGFEKLFF.

J is TRBJ1-6 and V is TRBV6-5, with unresolved D. V shed 7 bases and J shed 0 bases, with 10 bases lying between them. CDR3 length equals 15 residues. Germline V CDR1 and CDR2: MNHEY, SVGAGI. CDR3 coding DNA: TGTGCCAGCACCCCACGGGGCTCCTATAATTCACCCCTCCACTTT. Translating it yields CASTPRGSYNSPLHF.

This rearrangement joins TRBV13 to TRBJ2-5; D is unresolved. CDR1 PRHDT and CDR2 FYEKMQ come from the germline V gene (reference sequence). The CDR3 spans 14 residues. V dropped 6 bases and J dropped 3 bases, with 14 bases sitting between them. CDR3 coding DNA: TGTGCCAGCAGAAGGCGGCCCGCGGAAGAGACCCAGTACTTC. It translates to CASRRRPAEETQYF. Combining the CDR3 with reference TRBV13 and TRBJ2-5 gives the whole variable domain AAGVIQSPRHLIKEKRETATLKCYPIPRHDTVYWYQQGPGQDPQFLISFYEKMQSDKGSIPDRFSAQQFSDYHSELNMSSLELGDSALYFCASRRRPAEETQYFGPGTRLLVL.

The V call is TRBV18, the J call TRBJ1-6; 11 nucleotides match TRBD1. The CDR3 covers 16 residues. With 1 base clipped from V and 7 bases from J, the junction kept 3 bases outside the gene matches. Germline V gives CDR1 KGHSH, CDR2 LQKENI. The CDR3 DNA follows: TGTGCCAGCTCACCACAAGGGACAGGGGGGAATTCACCCCTCCACTTT. This translates into CASSPQGTGGNSPLHF.

The J gene is TRBJ2-7, the V gene TRBV7-9; weak D call: TRBD2 (5 bases). The V gene's germline CDR1 is SEHNR and CDR2 FQNEAQ (reference sequence). This CDR3 region has 12 residues. Trimming took 8 bases from V and 0 from J, leaving 8 bases between them. As DNA, the CDR3 is TGTGCCAGCGGACGGGACTCCTACGAGCAGTACTTC. Protein product: CASGRDSYEQYF.

The chain uses TRBV10-3 and TRBJ2-5; 12 positions agree with TRBD2. Germline CDR1 ENHRY, CDR2 SYGVKD. The CDR3 totals 16 residues. V was clipped by 6 bases and J by 0 bases; unmatched bases: 5. CDR3 amino acids: CAIRTGTSGHQETQYF. DNA of the CDR3: TGTGCCATCAGAACCGGGACTAGCGGGCACCAAGAGACCCAGTACTTC.

This clone showed up just once. The same CDR3 can be traced to other DNA sequences in this sample. The J gene is TRBJ1-2, the V gene TRBV6-1; TRBD1 might be the D (5 bases). The germline gives CDR1 MNHNS, CDR2 SASEGT. This CDR3 region has 13 residues. The V end was cut by 3 bases, the J end by 2 bases, with 7 bases between. CDR3 nucleotide sequence: TGTGCCAGCAGTGAGCAGGGAAACTATGGCTACACCTTC. Its protein product is CASSEQGNYGYTF.

This chain's CDR3 is CASSVGTSGRADNEQFF. CDR3 nucleotides: TGTGCCAGCAGCGTAGGGACTAGCGGGAGGGCCGACAATGAGCAGTTCTTC. V is TRBV9 and J is TRBJ2-1, with 15 bases lining up with TRBD2. The germline V gene has CDR1 SGDLS and CDR2 YYNGEE. The CDR3 contains 17 residues. The trim removed 0 bases at V and 5 bases at J, leaving 3 bases unmatched.

The chain is built from TRBV7-2 and TRBJ2-7, with unresolved D. V gave up 3 bases and J gave up 1 base, with 10 bases separating them. The germline gives CDR1 SGHTA, CDR2 FQGNSA. This CDR3 has 14 amino acids. The CDR3 here is CASSLDAASYEQYF. Here the CDR3 DNA reads TGTGCCAGCAGCTTGGATGCAGCGTCCTACGAGCAGTACTTC.

This chain uses TRBV13 with TRBJ2-2; 12 bases agree with TRBD1. After removal of 5 bases from V and 3 bases from J, the junction contained 4 bases not matched to a gene. The CDR3 loop spans 16 amino acids. Germline CDR1 reads PRHDT; CDR2 reads FYEKMQ (reference sequence). The CDR3 DNA is TGTGCCAGCAGCATCCGGGACAGGGGGCACACCGGGGAGCTGTTTTTT. This translates into CASSIRDRGHTGELFF.

The genes are TRBV30 and TRBJ2-3, with D possibly being TRBD1 (5 bases). The length of the CDR3 is 12 residues. In germline, CDR1 is GTSNPN, CDR2 SVGIG (reference sequence). V was pared by 4 bases and J by 3 bases, with 8 bases between. In nucleotides, the CDR3 is TGTGCCTGGAACCAGGGAACAGATACGCAGTATTTT. This sequence encodes CAWNQGTDTQYF.

This clone was counted a single time. The chain combines TRBV12-3 or TRBV12-4 with TRBJ2-1, with no clear D. The V end lost 1 base, the J end lost 8 bases, and 3 bases lay between the germline ends. The CDR3 covers 11 residues. The CDR3 DNA reads as TGTGCCAGCAGTTTAGAGCATGAGCAGTTCTTC. It codes for CASSLEHEQFF.

The genes are TRBV2 and TRBJ1-2; the D gene is possibly TRBD1 (5 bases). The V end was cut by 1 base, the J end by 5 bases, with 17 bases between. The CDR3 runs to 16 residues. Germline CDR1 is SNHLY and CDR2 is FYNNEI. CDR3 in amino acids: CASSEVGRGRGYGYTF. The DNA for the CDR3 is TGTGCCAGCAGTGAAGTCGGAAGGGGCCGGGGGTATGGCTACACCTTC.

J is TRBJ1-4 and V is TRBV6-5, with D perhaps matching TRBD1 (5 bases). In germline, CDR1 is MNHEY, CDR2 SVGAGI. V was shortened by 2 bases and J by 8 bases, with 12 bases between the two germline ends. The CDR3 loop spans 14 amino acids. CDR3 loop: CASSYRGLGEKLFF. Here the CDR3 DNA reads TGTGCCAGCAGTTACAGGGGATTAGGGGAAAAACTGTTTTTT.

This chain connects TRBV4-2 to TRBJ2-3; maybe TRBD1 (6 bases). Germline V gives CDR1 LGHNA, CDR2 YNFKEQ. V shed 4 bases and J shed 3 bases, with 11 bases lying between them. The CDR3 has 14 residues. CDR3 sequence reads: CASSLGTGTDTQYF. The CDR3, as DNA: TGTGCCAGCAGCCTTGGAACAGGGACAGATACGCAGTATTTT.

V gene TRBV12-5 combines with J gene TRBJ2-7; D possibly corresponds to TRBD2 (7 bases). The CDR3 runs 16 residues. Germline assignment: CDR1 LGHNT and CDR2 FRNRAP. V was shortened by 2 bases and J by 0 bases, with 14 bases between the two germline ends. The CDR3 sequence is CASGLFLGGHSYEQYF. As DNA, the CDR3 is TGTGCTAGTGGTTTGTTCCTCGGGGGGCACTCCTACGAGCAGTACTTC.

The gene calls are TRBV5-1 and TRBJ2-7; 9 bases are a match to TRBD1. The junction had 10 bases not matched to a gene; V was cut back by 4 bases and J by 5 bases. The CDR3 runs 15 residues. Per the germline V gene, CDR1 is SGHRS and CDR2 is YFSETQ. The CDR3 nucleotides are TGCGCCAGCAGCCCTACCGGGACAGGGTATGACGAGCAGTACTTC. Protein product: CASSPTGTGYDEQYF.

The chain links TRBV7-3 to TRBJ2-3; a weak D match, TRBD1 (5 bases). The CDR3 is 15 amino acids. The V and J ends lost 5 bases and 2 bases respectively, with 14 bases between them. Germline lookup yields CDR1 SGHTA and CDR2 FQGTGA. CDR3 sequence: CASSRAMTVTDTQYF. DNA for the CDR3: TGTGCCAGCAGCCGGGCCATGACAGTCACAGATACGCAGTATTTT.

The chain employs TRBV6-6 and TRBJ2-3; D may be TRBD1 (5 bases). The CDR3 spans 15 residues. Germline V gene sequence: CDR1 MNHNY, CDR2 SVGAGI (reference sequence). The V end was cut by 11 bases, the J end by 0 bases, with 18 bases between. CDR3 coding DNA: TGTGCCTCCCAGGGCCTTCGGGTTAGCACAGATACGCAGTATTTT. This gives the protein CASQGLRVSTDTQYF.

The CDR3 spells CASSPGGRFQETQYF. The CDR3 region has the DNA TGTGCCAGCTCACCAGGGGGCAGGTTCCAAGAGACCCAGTACTTC. The chain employs TRBV18 and TRBJ2-5, with D tentatively TRBD1 (6 bases). The CDR3 totals 15 residues. Looked up from germline, CDR1 is KGHSH and CDR2 is LQKENI. Trimming stripped 2 bases from V and 1 base from J, with 11 bases between.

This clone has only a few counts. The rearrangement joins TRBV29-1 to TRBJ2-1, with D possibly TRBD1 on 5 matching bases. The CDR3 sequence is 13 residues long. Trimming removed 5 bases from V and 9 bases from J, with 17 bases in between. From germline, CDR1 is SQVTM and CDR2 ANQGSEA. CDR3 in amino acids: CSVSPLGRSEQFF. CDR3 coding DNA: TGCAGCGTTTCCCCATTGGGGCGAAGTGAGCAGTTCTTC.

The sample holds one count of this clone. The CDR3 protein is CASSWHRQSGYTF. The CDR3 nucleotides read TGTGCCAGCAGCTGGCATCGACAAAGCGGCTACACCTTC. The chain links TRBV5-5 to TRBJ1-2; D ambiguous. Trimming removed 3 bases from V and 8 bases from J, with 14 bases in between. Germline V gene data show CDR1 as SGHKS and CDR2 as YYEKEE (reference sequence). This CDR3 is 13 amino acids long.

V is TRBV21-1 and J is TRBJ1-1; the D call in the table, TRBD1, was not verified against the DNA. TRBV21-1 is a pseudogene segment. The CDR3 has 16 residues. For the CDR3, the DNA is TGTGCCAGCAGCAAAGGAAAAGGGGGCCGAGGGGCTGAAGCTTTCTTT. Translated: CASSKGKGGRGAEAFF.

This clone was observed once. This rearrangement joins TRBV28 to TRBJ1-1; D is possibly TRBD1 (6 bases). The V gene lost 8 bases and the J gene lost 0 bases, with 10 bases spanning the gap. CDR1 and CDR2 (germline): MDHEN, SYDVKM. The CDR3 runs 13 residues. CDR3 amino acids: CASYRVMNTEAFF. CDR3 coding DNA: TGTGCCAGCTACAGGGTAATGAACACTGAAGCTTTCTTT.

This clone was recorded once. CDR3 nucleotide sequence: TGTGCCAGCAGCCACCCCCCGAGTATCTCTGGAAACACCATATATTTT. Translation gives CASSHPPSISGNTIYF. The gene calls are TRBV3-1 (or the pseudogene TRBV3-2) and TRBJ1-3; no clear D. From germline, CDR1 is LGHDT and CDR2 YNNKEL (reference sequence). Trimming took off 3 bases at V and 0 bases at J, with 12 bases between the two ends. The CDR3 covers 16 residues.

With respect to this clone: Within the sample, other DNA sequences also encode this same CDR3. The J gene is TRBJ2-3, the V gene TRBV5-1; no definite D call. Trimming shortened V by 4 bases and J by 0 bases, and 3 bases separated the two germline ends. Germline V lookup: CDR1 SGHRS, CDR2 YFSETQ. The CDR3 contains 12 residues. The DNA for the CDR3 is TGCGCCAGCAGCCTGAGCACAGATACGCAGTATTTT. Translated: CASSLSTDTQYF.